These 7 T cell receptor beta chains originate from one sample sequenced in a study of tissue T cells after allogeneic stem cell transplantation. TCRdb keeps only in-frame clones here, not all; method: immunoSEQ multiplex PCR. Of thousands of clones detected, about 55% appear once; the ten largest clones hold under 35%. Time point: mouse harvest day 7 after allogeneic transplant. Each mouse received 10^7 T-cell-depleted marrow cells plus 10^6 splenic CD5+ T cells by tail vein. The sample was spleen. The receptors derive from a female BALB/c mouse given C57BL/6 T cells with graft-versus-host disease after an allogeneic hematopoietic cell transplant.

This clone was found once. The listed genes are named as in mouse. Sequencing ends 1 residue short of the CDR3 end; the germline J gene provides the rest. J is TRBJ1-4 and V is TRBV2; possible D gene TRBD1, 6 bases. This CDR3 has 15 residues. Germline CDR1 LGHNA, CDR2 YSYQKL. Deletions cut 0 bases from V and 6 bases from J, with 11 bases between. The CDR3 DNA, read in part, is TGTGCCAGCAGCCAAGATCCGGCAGGGGACGAAAGATTATTT. As protein: CASSQDPAGDERLF. The CDR3 as a whole reads CASSQDPAGDERLFF. Variable domain in full (rest from reference TRBV2 and TRBJ1-4): DPKIIQKPKYLVAVTGSEKILICEQYLGHNAMYWYRQSAKKPLEFMFSYSYQKLMDNQTASSRFQPQSSKKNHLDLQITALKPDDSATYFCASSQDPAGDERLFFGHGTKLSVL.

Note on this clone: All gene names here are mouse names. The read falls 1 residue short of the CDR3 end, and the missing part is taken from the germline J gene. The rearrangement uses TRBV26 and TRBJ2-1, with 8 bases identical to TRBD2. With 3 bases clipped from V and 3 bases from J, the junction kept 4 bases outside the gene matches. Per germline, CDR1 KGHPV and CDR2 FQNQEV (reference sequence). This CDR3 spans 15 amino acids. CDR3 residues: CASSLGGASYAEQFF. The DNA read from the CDR3 is TGTGCCAGCAGTCTCGGGGGGGCCTCCTATGCTGAGCAGTTC.

Points on this clone: Gene labels here are mouse ones. The read ends 1 residue before the CDR3 terminus; that terminus is restored from the germline J gene. The chain carries TRBV15 and TRBJ1-3; maybe TRBD1 (6 bases). Deletions cut 6 bases from V and 3 bases from J, with 9 bases between. The CDR3 runs 13 residues. Per germline, CDR1 SGHND and CDR2 FRSKSL. Incomplete CDR3 DNA: TGTGCCAGCAGAACAGGGATTGGAAATACGCTCTAT. Protein: CASRTGIGNTLY. The whole CDR3 protein is CASRTGIGNTLYF.

With regard to this clone: The gene symbols are mouse symbols. CDR3 loop: CASSLEGASQNTLYF. The CDR3 bases that were read are TGTGCAAGCAGCTTAGAGGGGGCTAGTCAAAACACCTTGTAC. V usage is TRBV16 and J usage is TRBJ2-4, with D perhaps matching TRBD1 or TRBD2 (6 bases each). The read ends 1 residue shy of where the CDR3 ends; the end is completed using the germline J gene. The germline V and J ends were trimmed by 0 bases and 0 bases, with 7 bases remaining between them. This CDR3 has 15 residues. Per germline, CDR1 SGHSA and CDR2 FRNQAP.

As concerns this clone: Germline and genes: mouse. The DNA ends 1 residue before the CDR3 does, and the rest of the CDR3 is filled in from the germline J gene. This chain connects TRBV13-3 to TRBJ2-5, with D hard to call. The length of the CDR3 is 10 residues. Germline V CDR1 and CDR2: NNHDY, SYVADS. With 5 bases removed from V and 6 bases from J, the gap between germline ends came to 4 bases. The chain's CDR3 is CASRGDTQYF. The part of the CDR3 DNA that was read is TGTGCCAGCAGGGGGGACACCCAGTAC.

This clone was observed a few times. Mouse gene names and germline throughout. The read finishes 1 residue shy of the CDR3 end, and the germline J gene is used to complete it. The chain recombines TRBV13-3 with TRBJ1-1; TRBD1 aligns across 7 bases. This CDR3 comprises 14 residues. After removal of 2 bases from V and 0 bases from J, the junction contained 1 base not matched to a gene. Per the germline V gene, CDR1 is NNHDY and CDR2 is SYVADS. The sequenced part of the CDR3 DNA is TGTGCCAGCAGTGAGGGGACAGCAAACACAGAAGTCTTC. It is translated as CASSEGTANTEVF. The CDR3 reads in full as CASSEGTANTEVFF.

With regard to this clone: Mouse germline and gene names are used. The observed sequence ends 1 residue before the CDR3 terminus, with the missing tail filled in from the germline J gene. The chain has TRBV12-1 and TRBJ2-7; 8 nucleotides agree with TRBD2. This CDR3 is built from 14 residues. CDR1 and CDR2 (germline): SGHSN, HYEKVE. Losses at the gene ends were 2 bases for V and 4 bases for J; bases not matched to a gene: 6. CDR3 DNA, as far as it was read: TGTGCCAGCTCTCCCGCCACTGGGGGTTATGAACAGTAC. It codes for CASSPATGGYEQY. The whole CDR3 region reads CASSPATGGYEQYF.